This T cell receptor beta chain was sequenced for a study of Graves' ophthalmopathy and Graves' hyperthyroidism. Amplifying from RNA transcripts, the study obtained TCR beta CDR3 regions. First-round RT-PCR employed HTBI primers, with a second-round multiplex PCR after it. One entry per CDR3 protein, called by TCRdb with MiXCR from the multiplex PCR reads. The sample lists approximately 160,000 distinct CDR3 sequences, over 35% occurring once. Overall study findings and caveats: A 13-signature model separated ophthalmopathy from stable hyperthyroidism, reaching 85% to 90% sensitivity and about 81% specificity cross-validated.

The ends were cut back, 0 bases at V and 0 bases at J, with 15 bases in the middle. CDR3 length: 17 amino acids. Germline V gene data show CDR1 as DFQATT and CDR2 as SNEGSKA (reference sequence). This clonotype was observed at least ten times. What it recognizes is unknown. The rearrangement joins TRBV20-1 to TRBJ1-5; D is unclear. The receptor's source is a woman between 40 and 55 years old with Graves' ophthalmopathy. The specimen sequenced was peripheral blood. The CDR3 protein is CSAREDGQIASNQPQHF. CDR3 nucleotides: TGCAGTGCTAGAGAAGATGGGCAGATAGCTAGCAATCAGCCCCAGCATTTT.